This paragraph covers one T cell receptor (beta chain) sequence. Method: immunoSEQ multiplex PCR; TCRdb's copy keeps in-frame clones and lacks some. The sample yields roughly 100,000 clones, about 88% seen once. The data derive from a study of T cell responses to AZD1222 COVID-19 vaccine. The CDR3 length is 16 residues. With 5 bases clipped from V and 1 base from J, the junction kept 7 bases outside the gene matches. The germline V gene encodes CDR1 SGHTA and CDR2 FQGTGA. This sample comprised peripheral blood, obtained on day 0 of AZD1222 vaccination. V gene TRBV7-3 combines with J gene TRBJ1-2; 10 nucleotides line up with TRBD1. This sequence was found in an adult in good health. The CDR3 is CASSPPGQGRNYGYTF. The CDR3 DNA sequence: TGTGCCAGCAGCCCGCCGGGACAGGGGCGTAACTATGGCTACACCTTC.